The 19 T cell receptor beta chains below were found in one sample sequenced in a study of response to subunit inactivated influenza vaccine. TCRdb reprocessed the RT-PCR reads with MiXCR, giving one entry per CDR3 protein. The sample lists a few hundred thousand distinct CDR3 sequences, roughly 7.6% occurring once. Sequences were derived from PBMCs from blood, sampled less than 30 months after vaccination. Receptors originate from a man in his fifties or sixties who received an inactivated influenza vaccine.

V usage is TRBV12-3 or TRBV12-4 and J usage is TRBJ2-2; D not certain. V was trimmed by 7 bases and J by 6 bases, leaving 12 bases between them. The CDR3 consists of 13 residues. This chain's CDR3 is CASMLSWAGELFF. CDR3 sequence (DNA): TGTGCCAGCATGTTAAGCTGGGCCGGGGAGCTGTTTTTT.

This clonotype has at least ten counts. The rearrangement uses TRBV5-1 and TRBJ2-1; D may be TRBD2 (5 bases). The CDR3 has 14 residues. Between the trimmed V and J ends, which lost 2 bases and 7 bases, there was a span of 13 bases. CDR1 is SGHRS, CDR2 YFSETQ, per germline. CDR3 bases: TGCGCCAGCAGCTTTGGGTCGTCGGGAAATGAGCAGTTCTTC. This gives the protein CASSFGSSGNEQFF.

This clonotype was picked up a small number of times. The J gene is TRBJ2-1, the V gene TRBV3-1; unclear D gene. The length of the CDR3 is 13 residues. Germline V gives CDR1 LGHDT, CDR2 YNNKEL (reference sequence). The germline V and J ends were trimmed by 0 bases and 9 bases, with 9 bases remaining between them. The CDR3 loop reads CASSQDLASEQFF. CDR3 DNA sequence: TGTGCCAGCAGCCAAGACCTCGCGTCTGAGCAGTTCTTC.

The CDR3 coding sequence is TGTGCCAGCAGGCGGGACTCCCAAGAGACCCAGTACTTC. It codes for CASRRDSQETQYF. The chain has TRBV2 and TRBJ2-5; a possible D gene is TRBD2 (6 bases). Germline CDR1 and CDR2: SNHLY and FYNNEI. With 6 bases removed from V and 1 base from J, the gap between germline ends came to 9 bases. The CDR3 totals 13 residues. Together with reference TRBV2 and TRBJ2-5, the CDR3 gives the full variable domain: EPEVTQTPSHQVTQMGQEVILRCVPISNHLYFYWYRQILGQKVEFLVSFYNNEISEKSEIFDDQFSVERPDGSNFTLKIRSTKLEDSAMYFCASRRDSQETQYFGPGTRLLVL.

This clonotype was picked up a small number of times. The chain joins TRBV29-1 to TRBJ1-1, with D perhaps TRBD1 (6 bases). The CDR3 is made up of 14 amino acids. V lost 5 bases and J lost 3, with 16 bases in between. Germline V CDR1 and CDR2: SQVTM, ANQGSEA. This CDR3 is CSVSGVLGDTEAFF. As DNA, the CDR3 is TGCAGCGTTTCAGGGGTACTCGGGGACACTGAAGCTTTCTTT. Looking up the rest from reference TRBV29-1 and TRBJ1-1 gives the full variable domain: SAVISQKPSRDICQRGTSLTIQCQVDSQVTMMFWYRQQPGQSLTLIATANQGSEATYESGFVIDKFPISRPNLTFSTLTVSNMSPEDSSIYLCSVSGVLGDTEAFFGQGTRLTVV.

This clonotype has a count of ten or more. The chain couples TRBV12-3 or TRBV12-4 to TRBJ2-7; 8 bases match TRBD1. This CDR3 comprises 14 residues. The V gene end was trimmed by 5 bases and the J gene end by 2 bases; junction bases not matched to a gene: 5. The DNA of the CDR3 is TGTGCCAGCAGTCCCACAGGGGGTCCCTACGAGCAGTACTTC. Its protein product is CASSPTGGPYEQYF.

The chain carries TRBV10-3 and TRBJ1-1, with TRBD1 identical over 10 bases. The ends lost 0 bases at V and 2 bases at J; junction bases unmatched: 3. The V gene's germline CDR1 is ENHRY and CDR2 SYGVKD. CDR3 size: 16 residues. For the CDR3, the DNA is TGTGCCATCAGTGAGTCCGGGGACAGGGGAAACACTGAAGCTTTCTTT. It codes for CAISESGDRGNTEAFF.

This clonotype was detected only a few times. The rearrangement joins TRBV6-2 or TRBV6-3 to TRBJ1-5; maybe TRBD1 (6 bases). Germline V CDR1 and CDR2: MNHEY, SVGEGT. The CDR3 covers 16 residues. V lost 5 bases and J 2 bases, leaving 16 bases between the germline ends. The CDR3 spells CASSESSPGGNQPQHF. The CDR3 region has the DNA TGTGCCAGCAGTGAATCCTCTCCAGGGGGCAATCAGCCCCAGCATTTT.

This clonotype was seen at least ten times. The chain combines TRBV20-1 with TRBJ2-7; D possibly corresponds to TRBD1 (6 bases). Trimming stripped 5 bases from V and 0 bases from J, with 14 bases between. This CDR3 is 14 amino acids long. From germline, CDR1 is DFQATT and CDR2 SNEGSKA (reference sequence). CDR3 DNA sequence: TGCAGTGCTCGCGACGGACAGAGCTCCTACGAGCAGTACTTC. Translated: CSARDGQSSYEQYF.

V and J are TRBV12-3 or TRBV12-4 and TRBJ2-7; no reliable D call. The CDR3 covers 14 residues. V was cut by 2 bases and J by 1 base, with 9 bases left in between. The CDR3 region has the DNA TGTGCCAGCAGTTTATCCGTTGGGTCCTACGAGCAGTACTTC. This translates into CASSLSVGSYEQYF.

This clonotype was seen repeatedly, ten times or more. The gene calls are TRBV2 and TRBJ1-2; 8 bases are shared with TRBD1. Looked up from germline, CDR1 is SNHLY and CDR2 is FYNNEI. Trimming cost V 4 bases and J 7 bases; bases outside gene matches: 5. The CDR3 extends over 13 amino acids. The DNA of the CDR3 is TGTGCCAGCAGTGTAGGCAGGGGGCCTGGCTACACCTTC. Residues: CASSVGRGPGYTF.

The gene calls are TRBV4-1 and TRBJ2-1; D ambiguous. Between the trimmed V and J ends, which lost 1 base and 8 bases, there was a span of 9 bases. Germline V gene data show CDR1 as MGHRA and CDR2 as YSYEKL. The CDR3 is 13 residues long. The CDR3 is CASSQVGAYEQFF. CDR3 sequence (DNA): TGCGCCAGCAGCCAAGTCGGAGCCTATGAGCAGTTCTTC.

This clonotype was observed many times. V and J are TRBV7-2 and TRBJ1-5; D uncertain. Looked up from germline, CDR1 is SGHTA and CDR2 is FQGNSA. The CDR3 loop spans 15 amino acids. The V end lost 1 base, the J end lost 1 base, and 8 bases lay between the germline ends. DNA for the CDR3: TGTGCCAGCAGCTTAGAACGGGCAAGCAATCAGCCCCAGCATTTT. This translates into CASSLERASNQPQHF.

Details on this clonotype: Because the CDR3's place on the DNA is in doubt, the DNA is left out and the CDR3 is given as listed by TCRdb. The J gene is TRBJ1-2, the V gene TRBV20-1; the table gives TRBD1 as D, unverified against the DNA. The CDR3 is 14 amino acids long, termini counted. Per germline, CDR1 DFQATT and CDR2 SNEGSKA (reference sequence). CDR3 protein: CSAPNRDRGYGCTF.

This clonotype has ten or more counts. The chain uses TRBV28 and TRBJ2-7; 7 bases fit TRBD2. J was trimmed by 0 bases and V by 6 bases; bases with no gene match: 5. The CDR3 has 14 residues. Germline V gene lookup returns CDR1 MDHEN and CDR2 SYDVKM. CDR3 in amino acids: CASRVGGSSYEQYF. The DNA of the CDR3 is TGTGCCAGCAGAGTGGGGGGGTCCTCCTACGAGCAGTACTTC.

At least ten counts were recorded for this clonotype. In nucleotides, the CDR3 is TGCAGTGCTAGAGGAGGGACAGGGACCCAGTACTTC. Translated, it gives CSARGGTGTQYF. V usage is TRBV20-1 and J usage is TRBJ2-5; 8 nucleotides align to TRBD1. The CDR3 has 12 residues. Losses at the gene ends were 1 base for V and 7 bases for J; bases not matched to a gene: 2. CDR1 DFQATT and CDR2 SNEGSKA come from the germline V gene (reference sequence).

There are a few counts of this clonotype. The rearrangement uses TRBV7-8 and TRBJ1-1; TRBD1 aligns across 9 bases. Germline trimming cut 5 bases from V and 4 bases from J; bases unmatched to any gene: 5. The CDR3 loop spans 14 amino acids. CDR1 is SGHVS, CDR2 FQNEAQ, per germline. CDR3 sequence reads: CASSLRDRATEAFF. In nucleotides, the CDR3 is TGTGCCAGCAGCCTCCGGGACAGGGCCACTGAAGCTTTCTTT. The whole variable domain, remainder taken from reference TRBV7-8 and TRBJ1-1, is GAGVSQSPRYKVAKRGQDVALRCDPISGHVSLFWYQQALGQGPEFLTYFQNEAQLDKSGLPSDRFFAERPEGSVSTLKIQRTQQEDSAVYLCASSLRDRATEAFFGQGTRLTVV.

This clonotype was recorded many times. In DNA, the CDR3 is TGTGCCATCAGTGAGGGATCGGAGGGTAACGAGCAGTACTTC. It codes for CAISEGSEGNEQYF. This chain uses TRBV10-3 with TRBJ2-7; D is possibly TRBD2 (6 bases). The CDR3 runs 14 residues. V was shortened by 2 bases and J by 5 bases, with 13 bases between the two germline ends. Looked up from germline, CDR1 is ENHRY and CDR2 is SYGVKD.

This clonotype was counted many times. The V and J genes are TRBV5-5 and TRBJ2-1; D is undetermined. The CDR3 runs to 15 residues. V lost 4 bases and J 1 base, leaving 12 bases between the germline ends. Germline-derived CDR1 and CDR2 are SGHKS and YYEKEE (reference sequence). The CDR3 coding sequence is TGTGCCAGCAGCCCCAGTTGGGGATCCTACAATGAGCAGTTCTTC. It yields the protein CASSPSWGSYNEQFF.